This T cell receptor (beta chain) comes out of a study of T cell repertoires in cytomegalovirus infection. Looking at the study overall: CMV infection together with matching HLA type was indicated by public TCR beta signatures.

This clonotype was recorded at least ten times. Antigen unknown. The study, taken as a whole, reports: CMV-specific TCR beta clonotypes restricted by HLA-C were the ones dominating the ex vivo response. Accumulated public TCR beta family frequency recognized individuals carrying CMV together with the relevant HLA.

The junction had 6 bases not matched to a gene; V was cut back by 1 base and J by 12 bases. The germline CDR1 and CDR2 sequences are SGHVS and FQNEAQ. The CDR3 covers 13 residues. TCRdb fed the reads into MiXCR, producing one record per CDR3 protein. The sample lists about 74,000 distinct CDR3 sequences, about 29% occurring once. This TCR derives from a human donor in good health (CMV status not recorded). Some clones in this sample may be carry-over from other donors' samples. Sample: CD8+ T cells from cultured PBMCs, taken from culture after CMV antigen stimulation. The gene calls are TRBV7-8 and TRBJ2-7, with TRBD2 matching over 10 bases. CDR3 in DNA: TGTGCCAGCAGCTTAGATCTAGCGGGGGTTGCGTACTTC. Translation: CASSLDLAGVAYF. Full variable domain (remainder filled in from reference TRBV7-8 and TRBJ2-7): GAGVSQSPRYKVAKRGQDVALRCDPISGHVSLFWYQQALGQGPEFLTYFQNEAQLDKSGLPSDRFFAERPEGSVSTLKIQRTQQEDSAVYLCASSLDLAGVAYFGPGTRLTVT.